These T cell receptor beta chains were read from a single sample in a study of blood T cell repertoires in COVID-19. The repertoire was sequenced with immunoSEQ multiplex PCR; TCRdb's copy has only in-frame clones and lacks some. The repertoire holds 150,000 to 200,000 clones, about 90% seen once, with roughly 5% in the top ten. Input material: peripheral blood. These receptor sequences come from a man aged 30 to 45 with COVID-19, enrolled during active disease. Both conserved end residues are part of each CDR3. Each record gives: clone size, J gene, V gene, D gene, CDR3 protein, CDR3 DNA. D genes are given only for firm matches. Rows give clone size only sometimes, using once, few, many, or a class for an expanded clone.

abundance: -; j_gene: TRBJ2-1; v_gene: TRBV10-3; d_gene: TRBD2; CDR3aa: CAISPLTGTSLGGNEQFF; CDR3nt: TGTGCCATCAGCCCATTAACCGGGACTAGCTTAGGGGGCAATGAGCAGTTCTTC
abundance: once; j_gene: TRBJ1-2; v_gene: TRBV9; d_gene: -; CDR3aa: CASSPTTGLYGYTF; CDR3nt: TGTGCCAGCAGCCCTACTACAGGGCTCTATGGCTACACCTTC
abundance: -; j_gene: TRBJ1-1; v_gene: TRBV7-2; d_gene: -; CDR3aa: CASSLAGGSGTEAFF; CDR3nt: TGTGCCAGCAGCTTAGCGGGGGGAAGTGGCACTGAAGCTTTCTTT
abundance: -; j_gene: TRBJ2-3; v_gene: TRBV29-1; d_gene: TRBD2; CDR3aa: CSVFSPGLASTDTQYF; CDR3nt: TGCAGCGTCTTTTCTCCGGGACTAGCGAGCACAGATACGCAGTATTTT
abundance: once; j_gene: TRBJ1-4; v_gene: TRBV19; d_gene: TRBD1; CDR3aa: CASSRGQGNEKLFF; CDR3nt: TGTGCCAGTAGTAGAGGACAGGGAAACGAAAAACTGTTTTTT
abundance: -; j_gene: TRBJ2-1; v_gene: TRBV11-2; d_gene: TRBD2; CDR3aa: CASSLGLAGGHEQFF; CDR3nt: TGTGCCAGCAGCTTAGGACTAGCGGGGGGGCATGAGCAGTTCTTC
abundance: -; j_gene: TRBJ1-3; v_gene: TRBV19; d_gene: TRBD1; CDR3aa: CASHRGGNSGNTIYF; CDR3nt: TGTGCCAGCCACAGGGGTGGAAATTCTGGAAACACCATATATTTT
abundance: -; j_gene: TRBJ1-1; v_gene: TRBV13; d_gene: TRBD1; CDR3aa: CASSLAPQGAGTEAFF; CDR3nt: TGTGCCAGCAGCTTAGCCCCACAGGGGGCAGGGACTGAAGCTTTCTTT
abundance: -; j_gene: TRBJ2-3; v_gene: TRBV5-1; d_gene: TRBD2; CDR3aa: CASSLLAGGLGDTQYF; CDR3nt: TGCGCCAGCAGCTTACTAGCGGGAGGGTTGGGAGATACGCAGTATTTT
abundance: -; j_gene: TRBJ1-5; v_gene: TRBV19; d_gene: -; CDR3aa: CASSLGQFTLSNQPQHF; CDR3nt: TGTGCCAGTAGTCTTGGACAGTTTACACTTAGCAATCAGCCCCAGCATTTT
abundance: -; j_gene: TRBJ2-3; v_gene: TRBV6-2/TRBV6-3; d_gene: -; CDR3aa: CASSYNSAKQTDTQYF; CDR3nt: TGTGCCAGCAGTTACAACAGTGCCAAGCAAACAGATACGCAGTATTTT
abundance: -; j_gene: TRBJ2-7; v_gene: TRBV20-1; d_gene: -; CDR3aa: CSAPRGYEQYF; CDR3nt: TGCAGTGCCCCGAGAGGGTACGAGCAGTACTTC
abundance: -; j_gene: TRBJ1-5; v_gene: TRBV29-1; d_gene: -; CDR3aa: CSVELGGVGQPQHF; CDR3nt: TGCAGCGTTGAACTCGGGGGAGTCGGTCAGCCCCAGCATTTT
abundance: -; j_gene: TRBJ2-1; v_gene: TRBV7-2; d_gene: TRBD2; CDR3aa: CASSFRTSGFSYNEQFF; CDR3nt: TGTGCCAGCAGCTTTCGGACTAGCGGCTTCTCCTACAATGAGCAGTTCTTC
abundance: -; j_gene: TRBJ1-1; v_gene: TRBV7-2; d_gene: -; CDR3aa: CASRTGLITEAFF; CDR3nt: TGTGCCAGCAGAACGGGACTGATCACTGAAGCTTTCTTT
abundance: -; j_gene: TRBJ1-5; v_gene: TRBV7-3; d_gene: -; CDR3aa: CASSLDRNQPQHF; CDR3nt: TGTGCCAGCAGCCTAGACCGGAATCAGCCCCAGCATTTT
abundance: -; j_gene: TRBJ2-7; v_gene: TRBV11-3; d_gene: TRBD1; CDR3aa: CASSFGAGQGYEQYF; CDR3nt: TGTGCCAGCAGCTTTGGGGCGGGACAGGGCTACGAGCAGTACTTC
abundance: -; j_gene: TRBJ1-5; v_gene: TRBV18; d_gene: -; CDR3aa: CASSPEDSNQPQHF; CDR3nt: TGTGCCAGCTCACCGGAGGATAGCAATCAGCCCCAGCATTTT
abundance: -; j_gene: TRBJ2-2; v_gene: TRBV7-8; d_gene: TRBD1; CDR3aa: CASSSSGTGGLTGELFF; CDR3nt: TGTGCCAGCAGCTCCTCGGGGACAGGGGGCTTAACCGGGGAGCTGTTTTTT
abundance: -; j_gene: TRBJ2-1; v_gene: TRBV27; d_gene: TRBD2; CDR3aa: CASSHPTSGNYNEQFF; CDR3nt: TGTGCCAGCAGTCACCCGACTAGCGGGAATTACAATGAGCAGTTCTTC
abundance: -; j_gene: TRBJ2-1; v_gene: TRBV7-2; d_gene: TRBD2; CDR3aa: CASRVTTSPSHEQFF; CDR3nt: TGTGCCAGCAGGGTTACGACTAGCCCAAGCCATGAGCAGTTCTTC
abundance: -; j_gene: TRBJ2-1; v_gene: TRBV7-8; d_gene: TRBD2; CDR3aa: CASSLGLASNEQFF; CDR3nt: TGTGCCAGCAGCCTGGGACTAGCTTCCAATGAGCAGTTCTTC
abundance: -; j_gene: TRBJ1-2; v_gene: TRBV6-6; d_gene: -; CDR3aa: CASSRRDRRLYGYTF; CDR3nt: TGTGCCAGCAGCCGTCGGGATCGCCGTCTTTATGGCTACACCTTC
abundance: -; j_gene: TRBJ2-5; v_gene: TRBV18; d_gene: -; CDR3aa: CASSPSPGWETQYF; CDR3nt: TGTGCCAGCTCACCAAGCCCGGGGTGGGAGACCCAGTACTTC
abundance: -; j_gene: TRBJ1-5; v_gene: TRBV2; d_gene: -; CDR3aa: CASRRGGNQPQHF; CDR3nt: TGTGCCAGCAGGAGGGGAGGTAATCAGCCCCAGCATTTT
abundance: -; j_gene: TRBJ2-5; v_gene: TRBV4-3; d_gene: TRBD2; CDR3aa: CASSQGLAGAETQYF; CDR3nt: TGCGCCAGCAGCCAGGGACTAGCGGGAGCGGAGACCCAGTACTTC